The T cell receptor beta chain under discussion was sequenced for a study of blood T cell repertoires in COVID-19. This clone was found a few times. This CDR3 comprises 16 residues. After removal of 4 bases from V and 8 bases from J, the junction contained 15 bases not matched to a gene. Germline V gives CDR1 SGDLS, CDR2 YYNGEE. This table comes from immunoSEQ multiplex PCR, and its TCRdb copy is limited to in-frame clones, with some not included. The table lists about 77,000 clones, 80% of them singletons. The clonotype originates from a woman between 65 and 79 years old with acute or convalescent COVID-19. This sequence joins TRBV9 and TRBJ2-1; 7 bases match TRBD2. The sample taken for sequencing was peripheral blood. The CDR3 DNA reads TGTGCCAGCAGCCTCTCCCGGGACTACGCTCGCGATGAGCAGTTCTTC. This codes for CASSLSRDYARDEQFF.